These 16 T cell receptor beta chains were all obtained from the same sample, sequenced in a study of T cells in localized non-small cell lung cancer. The table came from immunoSEQ multiplex PCR; TCRdb's copy has only in-frame clones and leaves some out. The data contain tens of thousands of clones, 81% of them singletons. Here the sequenced sample was peripheral blood mononuclear cells, taken before any cancer treatment. These receptors all come from a male donor older than 55 with stage II lung adenocarcinoma.

This clone is medium-sized by share. The chain employs TRBV7-2 and TRBJ1-3; no clear D gene. CDR1 is SGHTA and CDR2 is FQGNSA in the germline V gene. Trimming took off 5 bases at V and 0 bases at J, with 17 bases between the two ends. The CDR3 contains 17 residues. CDR3 protein: CASSTSLPLFSGNTIYF. The CDR3 DNA sequence: TGTGCCAGCAGCACGTCCTTACCCCTTTTCTCTGGAAACACCATATATTTT.

V and J are TRBV29-1 and TRBJ2-7; the match to TRBD1 covers 8 bases. This CDR3 has 13 amino acids. V shed 6 bases and J 6 bases; nucleotides not matched to a gene: 10. Germline CDR1 SQVTM, CDR2 ANQGSEA. CDR3 amino acids: CSVRTGLEAEQYF. CDR3 nucleotide sequence: TGCAGCGTCAGGACAGGGCTCGAGGCCGAGCAGTACTTC.

This clone was detected once. The CDR3 coding sequence is TGTGCCAGTAGTAGGGACCGAGGGGAGACCCAGTACTTC. Its translation: CASSRDRGETQYF. The chain combines TRBV19 with TRBJ2-5; D may match TRBD1 or TRBD2 (5 bases each). The CDR3 is made up of 13 amino acids. Trimming took 4 bases from V and 5 from J, leaving 11 bases between them. The germline CDR1 and CDR2 sequences are LNHDA and SQIVND (reference sequence).

This clone was recorded once. The gene calls are TRBV7-9 and TRBJ2-4; 13 positions match TRBD2. Germline trimming cut 3 bases from V and 6 bases from J; bases unmatched to any gene: 5. There are 16 residues in the CDR3. The germline V gene has CDR1 SEHNR and CDR2 FQNEAQ (reference sequence). CDR3 nucleotide sequence: TGTGCCAGCAGCTTCGGGACTAGCGGGAAGAGAAACATTCAGTACTTC. Amino acid sequence: CASSFGTSGKRNIQYF.

The rearrangement uses TRBV28 and TRBJ2-2; D possibly corresponds to TRBD1 (7 bases). Germline CDR1 and CDR2: MDHEN and SYDVKM. This CDR3 comprises 13 residues. The V end lost 11 bases, the J end lost 0 bases, and 10 bases lay between the germline ends. CDR3 amino acids: CACGTANTGELFF. DNA for the CDR3: TGTGCCTGCGGGACAGCGAACACCGGGGAGCTGTTTTTT.

This clone has a single count. V is TRBV5-1 and J is TRBJ2-4, with D possibly TRBD2 on 5 matching bases. The CDR3 covers 13 residues. Germline assignment: CDR1 SGHRS and CDR2 YFSETQ. V was pared by 4 bases and J by 4 bases, with 9 bases between. CDR3 bases: TGCGCCAGCAGCGAACCGGGGAAAAACATTCAGTACTTC. Protein product: CASSEPGKNIQYF.

This clone was counted between two and nine times. The chain uses TRBV18 and TRBJ1-4; D ambiguous. V lost 5 bases to trimming and J lost 4 bases, with 8 bases between them. This CDR3 has 13 residues. From germline, CDR1 is KGHSH and CDR2 LQKENI. CDR3 region: CASSSALNEKLFF. CDR3 bases: TGTGCCAGCTCATCGGCCCTTAATGAAAAACTGTTTTTT.

V usage is TRBV5-6 and J usage is TRBJ2-3; 12 nucleotides match TRBD1. V shed 4 bases and J 5 bases; nucleotides not matched to a gene: 8. The CDR3 has 16 amino acids. The V gene's germline CDR1 is SGHDT and CDR2 YYEEEE. CDR3 DNA: TGTGCCAGCAGCAGAAGGGACAGGGGGCGGATAGATACGCAGTATTTT. Translating it yields CASSRRDRGRIDTQYF.

The V gene is TRBV30, the J gene TRBJ2-7, with TRBD2 identical over 8 bases. CDR3 length: 14 residues. Germline assignment: CDR1 GTSNPN and CDR2 SVGIG (reference sequence). The trim removed 2 bases at V and 5 bases at J, leaving 8 bases unmatched. CDR3 loop: CAWSISGSDHEQYF. CDR3 DNA: TGTGCCTGGAGTATAAGCGGGAGCGACCACGAGCAGTACTTC.

This clone was found once. V and J are TRBV16 and TRBJ2-3; D perhaps matches TRBD1 (5 bases). V lost 4 bases, J lost 2 bases, and 13 bases lay in between. The germline V gene encodes CDR1 KGHSY and CDR2 FQNENV. The CDR3 has 15 amino acids. This chain's CDR3 is CASSPSGFSTDTQYF. CDR3 coding DNA: TGTGCCAGCAGCCCGTCAGGGTTCTCCACAGATACGCAGTATTTT.

This sequence joins TRBV5-4 and TRBJ2-2, with 12 bases matching TRBD2. V lost 2 bases to trimming and J lost 4 bases; unmatched junction nucleotides: 6. CDR3 size: 17 residues. Germline values: CDR1 SGHNT, CDR2 YYREEE (reference sequence). CDR3 loop: CASSFLTSGSGTGELFF. In DNA, the CDR3 is TGTGCCAGCAGCTTCTTGACTAGCGGGAGTGGCACCGGGGAGCTGTTTTTT.

This clone was detected only a few times. The chain couples TRBV4-3 to TRBJ2-1; weak D call: TRBD2 (6 bases). This CDR3 has 17 amino acids. V lost 0 bases and J lost 5, with 17 bases in between. CDR1 and CDR2 from the germline V gene are LGHNA and YSLEER. CDR3 in amino acids: CASSQDRETFDDNEQFF. The CDR3 DNA reads TGCGCCAGCAGCCAAGATCGGGAGACCTTCGACGACAATGAGCAGTTCTTC.

V and J are TRBV5-8 and TRBJ2-1; TRBD2 agrees at 7 bases. The J segment lost 4 bases and the V segment lost 4 bases, leaving 8 bases of the junction unmatched. Germline V lookup: CDR1 SGHTS, CDR2 YDEGEE. This CDR3 contains 15 residues. The DNA of the CDR3 is TGTGCCAGCAGCCGGGCTGGGGGGGGTTACAATGAGCAGTTCTTC. This translates into CASSRAGGGYNEQFF.

V is TRBV27 and J is TRBJ2-7; D possibly uses TRBD1 or TRBD2 (5 bases each). Trimming took off 4 bases at V and 2 bases at J, with 12 bases between the two ends. The germline V gene has CDR1 MNHEY and CDR2 SMNVEV (reference sequence). The CDR3 has 14 amino acids. The CDR3 protein is CASSSLGTAYEQYF. Written as DNA, the CDR3 is TGTGCCAGCAGTTCCCTCGGGACGGCCTACGAGCAGTACTTC.

This sequence joins TRBV7-8 and TRBJ1-6; 8 nucleotides align to TRBD1. CDR1 SGHVS and CDR2 FQNEAQ come from the germline V gene. The V segment lost 5 bases and the J segment 7 bases; nucleotides outside the gene matches: 4. The CDR3 has 14 residues. The CDR3 is CASSRRDRNSPLHF. The CDR3 nucleotides read TGTGCCAGCAGCCGCCGGGACAGGAATTCACCCCTCCACTTT.

The V call is TRBV19, the J call TRBJ1-2, with TRBD1 identical over 10 bases. V lost 5 bases and J lost 8; bases outside the gene matches: 17. The CDR3 length is 17 residues. The germline V gene has CDR1 LNHDA and CDR2 SQIVND (reference sequence). CDR3 coding DNA: TGTGCCAGTAGTTCTGGGGGGACAGGGGACGGATGGAACGGCTACACCTTC. Encoded protein: CASSSGGTGDGWNGYTF.